Sequencing of this T cell receptor (beta chain) was carried out in a study of blood T cell repertoires in COVID-19. Assay used: immunoSEQ multiplex PCR; TCRdb lists only in-frame clones, some missing. This table has hundreds of thousands of clones, 80% to 90% appearing once. The germline V gene encodes CDR1 SEHNR and CDR2 FQNEAQ (reference sequence). Trimming took off 0 bases at V and 2 bases at J, with 10 bases between the two ends. The CDR3 is made up of 15 amino acids. J is TRBJ1-1 and V is TRBV7-9, with D perhaps matching TRBD1 (5 bases). The receptor was derived from a man between 18 and 29 years old who had recovered from COVID-19. The sequenced sample was PBMCs or T cells enriched from blood (not recorded which). In nucleotides, the CDR3 is TGTGCCAGCAGCTTAGCCCGGGGGATTAACACTGAAGCTTTCTTT. Translation: CASSLARGINTEAFF.